Listed below are T cell receptor beta chains from one sample, sequenced in a study of OX40 agonist ivuxolimab in advanced cancers. The table came from immunoSEQ multiplex PCR; TCRdb's copy has only in-frame clones and leaves some out. The sample comprises 35,000 or so clones, 87% of which are singletons, and around 19% rests with the top ten. This specimen was CD4+ or CD8+ T cells sorted from blood, taken in a trial of the OX40 agonist ivuxolimab. Source of these receptors: an adult with an advanced solid tumor such as melanoma, head and neck, liver or kidney cancer. Each CDR3 is given with its conserved first and last residue. The D gene is left open where the match is weak. Not every row has a clone size; where given, it reads once, few, many or a size class.

clone_size d_call j_call v_call cdr3_nt cdr3_aa
once - TRBJ2-3 TRBV4-3 TGCGCCAGCAGCCAAGATAGGCAGGGGAGCACAGATACGCAGTATTTT CASSQDRQGSTDTQYF
- TRBD2 TRBJ2-1 TRBV5-1 TGCGCCAGCAGCTGGGCCGCGGAGCGGGGGGCCAATGAGCAGTTCTTC CASSWAAERGANEQFF
- - TRBJ2-1 TRBV30 TGTGCCTGGAGTGATGCCGGGGTCTCGAAAAGCTCCTACAATGAGCAGTTCTTC CAWSDAGVSKSSYNEQFF
- - TRBJ2-3 TRBV19 TGTGCCAGTAGTATTCCCTACCTGGAGGATACGCAGTATTTT CASSIPYLEDTQYF
- - TRBJ2-3 TRBV9 TGTGCCAGCAGCGTAGCTAGGACGGGTCCAACAGATACGCAGTATTTT CASSVARTGPTDTQYF
- - TRBJ1-2 TRBV30 TGTGCCTGGAGTGATGAAGCCAACTATGGCTACACCTTC CAWSDEANYGYTF
- - TRBJ2-7 TRBV10-1 TGCGCCAGCACCATCTGGACCTACGAGCAGTACTTC CASTIWTYEQYF
- - TRBJ1-1 TRBV19 TGTGCCAGTAGTCCCGGCAGCACTGAAGCTTTCTTT CASSPGSTEAFF
- - TRBJ2-3 TRBV30 TGTGCCTGGAGTGGGGGGTTAGGGACAGATACGCAGTATTTT CAWSGGLGTDTQYF
- - TRBJ1-3 TRBV11-1 TGTGCCAGCAGCTTAACAGGGACTGGAAACACCATATATTTT CASSLTGTGNTIYF
once - TRBJ2-1 TRBV6-5 TGTGCCAGCAGCCCCGGGGGTAGCTCCTACAATGAGCAGTTCTTC CASSPGGSSYNEQFF
- - TRBJ2-1 TRBV6-1 TGTGCCAGCAGTGAAGCGGCACAGGGTGGGATCCATGAGCAGTTCTTC CASSEAAQGGIHEQFF
- - TRBJ1-1 TRBV27 TGTGCCAGCAGTTTATCGGGTACCGCTGAAGCTTTCTTT CASSLSGTAEAFF
- TRBD1 TRBJ2-7 TRBV25-1 TGTGCCAGCAGTGAGGCCTCTGGGACAGGGTTCTCACACGAGCAGTACTTC CASSEASGTGFSHEQYF
few - TRBJ1-1 TRBV27 TGTGCCAGCAGTTTATCCCAGGGCTTGGGGCAGACTGAAGCTTTCTTT CASSLSQGLGQTEAFF
- TRBD2 TRBJ2-7 TRBV11-2 TGTGCCAGCAGCTTCGAATTAGCGGGGGGCCCAATGAGCTCCTACGAGCAGTACTTC CASSFELAGGPMSSYEQYF
- - TRBJ1-4 TRBV6-6 TGTGCCAGCAGTTACTCGAGTCCTAATGAAAAACTGTTTTTT CASSYSSPNEKLFF
- - TRBJ1-2 TRBV6-5 TGTGCCAGCAGCCCCCAGGGAAGTGGTAACTATGGCTACACCTTC CASSPQGSGNYGYTF
- TRBD1 TRBJ1-1 TRBV6-5 TGTGCCAGCAGCCTAACAGGGGCCACTGAAGCTTTCTTT CASSLTGATEAFF
- - TRBJ1-1 TRBV7-3 TGTGCCAGCAGCTGGACAGTGAACACTGAAGCTTTCTTT CASSWTVNTEAFF
- - TRBJ1-2 TRBV19 TGTGCCAGTAGTATAGACCCAGGGTTCTATGGCTACACCTTC CASSIDPGFYGYTF
- TRBD2 TRBJ2-5 TRBV19 TGTGCCAGTAGTACCAGTTACGGGCTAGCGGGGGACCGAACCAAAGAGACCCAGTACTTC CASSTSYGLAGDRTKETQYF
- - TRBJ2-5 TRBV7-9 TGTGCCAGCAGAACAATTAACCAAGAGACCCAGTACTTC CASRTINQETQYF
- - TRBJ2-7 TRBV5-6 TGTGCCAGCAGCCCCGAGTCGGGGTTCTCCTACGAGCAGTACTTC CASSPESGFSYEQYF
- - TRBJ1-1 TRBV5-1 TGCGCCAGCAGCCCGGAGGGGTTACCTGAAGCTTTCTTT CASSPEGLPEAFF
few - TRBJ1-2 TRBV4-1 TGCGCCAGCAGCCAAGAAGGCAGCAACTATGGCTACACCTTC CASSQEGSNYGYTF
- - TRBJ2-7 TRBV5-1 TGCGCCAGCAGCTTGGTGGCCGACCTTAGGCACGAGCAGTACTTC CASSLVADLRHEQYF
- TRBD2 TRBJ2-3 TRBV30 TGTGCCTGGAGTGTACTCTGGCTAGCGGGGGGTCGCACAGATACGCAGTATTTT CAWSVLWLAGGRTDTQYF
once TRBD1 TRBJ2-1 TRBV11-2 TGTGCCAGCAGCTTATTCAGGCAGGGGGAATCCTACAATGAGCAGTTCTTC CASSLFRQGESYNEQFF
- TRBD1 TRBJ1-1 TRBV19 TGTGCCAGTGTTCTAAGACAGGGGTATACAATTGAAGCTTTCTTT CASVLRQGYTIEAFF